The text below deals with one T cell receptor (beta chain). Its antigen is as yet unknown. This table comes from immunoSEQ multiplex PCR, and its TCRdb copy is limited to in-frame clones, with some not included. The sample shows 35,000 to 45,000 clones, over 65% of them seen only once. These data are taken from a study of OX40 agonist ivuxolimab in advanced cancers. Study-wide background: Ivuxolimab doses were 0.01, 0.1, 0.3, 1.5, 3 or 10 mg/kg every 2 weeks. Patients were roughly 81% male with ages about 23 to 79, mean approximately 58.

Study-wide findings and caveats: Researchers did not determine the expanded peripheral T cells' antigen specificity. Low levels of normalized T-cell clonal expansion also appeared in some nonresponders.

V lost 4 bases and J lost 6; bases outside the gene matches: 9. Germline CDR1 reads SNHLY; CDR2 reads FYNNEI. The CDR3 loop spans 15 amino acids. The receptor was derived from an adult with an advanced solid tumor such as melanoma, head and neck, liver or kidney cancer. This sample comprised CD4+ or CD8+ T cells sorted from blood, obtained in a trial of the OX40 agonist ivuxolimab. V and J are TRBV2 and TRBJ2-3, with 8 bases aligning to TRBD2. CDR3 sequence (DNA): TGTGCCAGCAGTGCCACCGGGGGGGGGTACGATACGCAGTATTTT. As protein: CASSATGGGYDTQYF.